The sequence of this T cell receptor (beta chain) was determined in a study of cytomegalovirus exposure and HLA in healthy donors (TCRdb year 2017). General notes on the study: An earlier analysis of roughly 500 of the donors reported more than 250 Gb of sequence data and 117 million unique TCR beta sequences from roughly 200 million T cells. All discovery cohort repertoires had been generated on a single sequencing platform. The aim of the study was to test whether cataloging public T cell receptors could identify signatures of past pathogen exposure. In the later analysis, no new phenotypic data were used to find candidate immune exposures; instead, reliance was placed on TCR beta sequences and their occurrence across donors. Roughly 5 DR-DQ haplotypes were handled as single units for association and clustering, since linkage in the cohort was strong. Alongside the repertoire data, information on donor age, sex, ethnicity and CMV serostatus was compiled. The number of typed donors differed by locus: roughly 620-640 for A, B, C, DRB1 and DQB1; 522 for DQA1; 606 for DPA1; and roughly 470 for DPB1. Class I and class II HLA loci were covered by the typing at four-digit resolution. Of the approximately 400 genotyped donors, 65% to 90% fell in the genetic ancestry cluster associated with self-reported Caucasian donors. High-throughput TCR immunosequencing, statistical association of individual TCRs with disease status, and machine learning were combined to predict cytomegalovirus infection status. A separate validation cohort of about 110 different subjects was used in addition to the roughly 700-subject first cohort. Across roughly 420 genotyped donors of the cohort, an average of about 240,000 unique TCR beta nucleotide sequences per donor were sequenced, and approximately 17% of those sequences were non-productive. An earlier analysis of around 580 of the donors used high-throughput TCR beta sequencing to judge whether each TCR beta V gene segment behaved as functional or pseudogenic. In a later analysis, previously published TCR beta repertoires from about 640 donors were re-analyzed and high-resolution HLA genotyping was added so that TCR occurrence patterns could be studied. An early release covering about 600 HLA-typed donors comprised approximately 290 gigabases of sequencing data and approximately 85 million unique TCR sequences. Genome-wide SNP genotypes for about 55% of the roughly 670 donors were used in a later genetic analysis, which treated that subset as a discovery cohort. The study used immunosequencing to profile the T cell repertoires of approximately 630 subjects and linked those repertoires to cytomegalovirus serostatus. Broader findings and caveats from the paper: The classifier was reported to diagnose cytomegalovirus status with high specificity and sensitivity in both the original cohort and the validation cohort. This cohort had only TCR beta chains sequenced, and the lack of alpha or paired-chain data limited which features could be detected. Because HLA typing was missing for some donors at each locus, association tests included only the typed subset. Immune exposure information for the cohort was limited to CMV serostatus. At a false discovery rate of 0.05, a later analysis linked roughly 17,000 TCR beta sequences to specific HLA alleles. V-gene and J-gene trimming of TCR beta chains was associated with a missense DCLRE1C variant in a later genetic analysis, and the association was replicated in an independent cohort. The presence/absence analyses assumed that sequencing depth was roughly uniform across donors, and that assumption may not be true. The authors suggested that the approach could potentially be extended to other disease states and immunological phenotypes. In an earlier analysis of 587 of the donors, most TCR beta V segments were observed in productive rearrangements about 90% or about 30% of the time, broadly matching IMGT annotations. A later analysis found that most CMV-associated TCR beta chains appeared HLA-restricted, with HLA associations seemingly driven largely by CMV exposure. Because counts were too low, about 15 rarely observed V segments, including chromosome 9 orphons, were left out of the earlier analysis of a few hundred of the donors. When HLA alleles, especially DR and DQ, strongly co-occurred, attributing TCR associations to individual alleles was difficult. A further reported finding was that TCR beta sequences accurately predicted the HLA-A and HLA-B alleles for most subjects in the first cohort. Linkage disequilibrium might explain the correlated functional status among segregating V segments, but an unknown experimental factor could not be ruled out. In a later analysis, HLA-associated TCR beta chains were found to be more clonally expanded and to have lower generation probabilities than equally common non-associated chains. In vitro tests confirmed that a few of the cytomegalovirus-associated TCR beta chains recognize cytomegalovirus antigens. A later genetic analysis reported fewer N-insertions in productive TCRs among donors in an Asian-associated ancestry cluster than the roughly 700-donor mean. The study gave a list of 150 to 200 TCR beta chains associated with cytomegalovirus. The sequencing pipeline was judged likely to have produced a cluster of highly shared sequence variants as a technical artifact. In a later analysis, the rate of TCR association differed among HLA loci, with DRB1 alleles having the most associated TCRs and HLA-C alleles having the fewest. Because the 87-base-pair reads could not distinguish some IMGT-functional V segments, including TRBV6-2 and TRBV6-3, those segments were excluded. Most TCR sequences were seen in very few donors, while some public TCRs were found in many individuals. In a later analysis, several top co-occurrence clusters were reported to appear linked to parvovirus B19, influenza, CMV and Epstein-Barr virus.

The library was generated by the immunoSEQ multiplex PCR assay. The multiplex PCR relied on a mix of 60 forward primers for TCR Vbeta segments and 13 reverse primers for TCR Jbeta segments. A multiplex PCR assay on genomic DNA amplified the CDR3 region of rearranged TCR beta genes. On the Illumina HiSeq System, the amplified TCR beta libraries were sequenced as 87-base-pair reads. The study's processing was this. Across the 670 or so repertoires, a later analysis counted tens of millions of unique TCR beta chains, 9.5 million to 12 million of which were shared by at least two donors. Raw reads were error-corrected and collapsed into unique sequences by a nearest-neighbor algorithm in which closely related sequences were merged to remove PCR and sequencing errors. To assign V, D and J gene segments, CDR3 sequences were aligned to IMGT reference sequences. Each retained sequence needed at least a six-nucleotide match to both a V gene segment and a J gene segment. A rearrangement was called productive if the CDR3 had no stop codons and remained in frame with V and J, and every other rearrangement was called non-productive. Following IMGT convention, CDR3 was defined as the stretch from the second conserved V-encoded cysteine up to the conserved J-encoded phenylalanine. The earlier analysis of some 600 of the donors excluded sequences that lacked an unambiguous match to a single V gene segment. An earlier analysis of a few hundred of the donors called V segments functional above 56.7% productive rearrangements and segregating when the between-donor standard deviation exceeded 5%. To diagnose cytomegalovirus status from the catalog of TCR beta chain sequences, a statistical classification framework was built. A later analysis assigned V and J genes by comparing TCR nucleotide sequences with IMGT/GENE-DB human TR gene sequences. Using the TCRdist pipeline, a later analysis assigned CDR3 sequences along with most-parsimonious VDJ recombination scenarios. In a later analysis, each TCR beta chain was defined by its CDR3 amino acid sequence together with its V-gene family, and reads without a unique V-gene family were excluded. A later analysis removed several hundred highly shared, low-generation-probability nucleotide sequences to deal with suspected cross-contamination and a sequencing artifact. In a later analysis, a clonal expansion index for each public chain was calculated from normalized within-repertoire ranks of inferred template counts. Generation probabilities in a later analysis came from a VDJ recombination model fitted to out-of-frame rearrangements, and those results were checked against IGoR. In a later analysis, hypergeometric tests were used to score TCR-TCR, TCR-HLA and TCR-CMV co-occurrence, with a repertoire-size bias correction applied to TCR pairs. To estimate false discovery rates, a later analysis permuted the HLA or CMV assignments 20 times. In a later analysis, co-occurring TCRs were grouped using DBSCAN, with TCRdist sequence similarity added in when clustering inside HLA-allele-positive subsets. Repertoires with fewer than 30,000 or more than 120,000 public chains were left out of co-occurrence clustering, as were roughly five repertoires with anomalous nucleotide sharing. In its TCRdb copy, this immuneACCESS table keeps in-frame sequences only and misses some clones. Where compared with another copy, unresolved V genes explain less than half of these, and the others have no known cause. V, J and clone size derive from that table, while D and trimming were established from the DNA sequence. Here the sample has more than 85,000 clones; 84% occur a single time. The ten largest clones add up to 1.2% of the sample.

This clone was observed a single time. What this receptor recognizes is not known. No much larger clone exists at a distance of one base, and base qualities are not known. The cohort comprised around 690 healthy bone marrow donors. At the time of sampling, all cohort members were nominally healthy, though unrecorded immune exposures were likely present. The donor tested CMV seronegative, placing the donor among the 350 or so seronegative members of the cohort. Each donor provided a peripheral blood sample, and peripheral blood mononuclear cells were used for TCR beta sequencing. Genomic DNA extraction from the blood cell samples was performed with the Qiagen DNeasy Blood Extraction Kit. CDR3 length: 17 amino acids, cysteine to phenylalanine. Of the read, only the CDR3 DNA is kept; its 51 bases are in frame from base 1.

The chain is encoded by TRBV21-1 joined to TRBJ1-2. TRBV21-1 is recorded as a pseudogene. Sequenced sample: PBMCs. The TCR originated in a woman aged 18-30 years in good health and CMV-seronegative. Here the CDR3 is given as CASSKEKGGGRNYGYTF. The DNA is as follows: TGTGCCAGCAGCAAAGAAAAAGGGGGAGGGAGGAACTATGGCTACACCTTC.